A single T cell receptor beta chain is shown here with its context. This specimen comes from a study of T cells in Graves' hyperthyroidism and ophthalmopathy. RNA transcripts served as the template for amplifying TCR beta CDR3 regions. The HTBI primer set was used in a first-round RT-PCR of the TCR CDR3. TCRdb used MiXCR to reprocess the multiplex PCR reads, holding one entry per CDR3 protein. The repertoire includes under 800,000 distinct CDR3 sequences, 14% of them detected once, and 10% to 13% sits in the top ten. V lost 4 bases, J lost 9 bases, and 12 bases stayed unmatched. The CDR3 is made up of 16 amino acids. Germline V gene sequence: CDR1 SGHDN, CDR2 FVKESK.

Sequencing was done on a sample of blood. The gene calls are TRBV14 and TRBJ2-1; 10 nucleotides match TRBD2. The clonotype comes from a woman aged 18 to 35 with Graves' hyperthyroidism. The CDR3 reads CASSPGSLAGRGEQFF. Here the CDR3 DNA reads TGTGCCAGCAGCCCAGGTTCACTAGCGGGAAGGGGTGAGCAGTTCTTC.